The sample holds one count of the clone carrying this T cell receptor (beta chain). Per germline, CDR1 MNHEY and CDR2 SMNVEV (reference sequence). V lost 5 bases, J lost 0 bases, and 7 bases lay in between. This CDR3 has 14 amino acids. The repertoire was sequenced with immunoSEQ multiplex PCR; TCRdb's copy has only in-frame clones and lacks some. Among about 89,000 clones, approximately 90% were seen once, and the ten largest hold less than 2.5%. This entry is derived from a study of blood T cell repertoires in COVID-19. Study details: There were acute and convalescent COVID-19 samples, and they came from the United States, Italy and Spain.

The sample consisted of peripheral blood. The V call is TRBV27, the J call TRBJ1-4; D unresolved. The clonotype comes from a human donor with active COVID-19. The donor label of this sample is uncertain. CDR3: CASSVEPTNEKLFF. The CDR3 coding sequence is TGTGCCAGCAGTGTAGAGCCAACTAATGAAAAACTGTTTTTT. The full variable domain, with the rest looked up from reference TRBV27 and TRBJ1-4, is EAQVTQNPRYLITVTGKKLTVTCSQNMNHEYMSWYRQDPGLGLRQIYYSMNVEVTDKGDVPEGYKVSRKEKRNFPLILESPSPNQTSLYFCASSVEPTNEKLFFGSGTQLSVL.